This record covers a single T cell receptor (beta chain). The data originate from a study of blood T cell repertoires in COVID-19. In the study's own analysis: The authors estimated nucleated cell counts from reference gene primer amplification. Produced via immunoSEQ multiplex PCR; TCRdb's table is partial and in-frame only. For V, J and clone size, that table is used; D and trimming come from the DNA. The data show approximately 220,000 clones, 65% to 85% seen once. The ends were cut back, 5 bases at V and 12 bases at J, with 11 bases in the middle. This CDR3 region has 11 residues. V and J are TRBV12-3 or TRBV12-4 and TRBJ2-1; maybe TRBD1 (7 bases). Specimen: peripheral blood. This clonotype was obtained from an elderly woman with acute or convalescent COVID-19. The CDR3 DNA follows: TGTGCCAGCAGTCACAGGGGAGGGCAGTTCTTC. Translation: CASSHRGGQFF.